Listed below are T cell receptor beta chains from one sample, sequenced in a study of blood T cell repertoires in COVID-19. This table comes from immunoSEQ multiplex PCR, and its TCRdb copy is limited to in-frame clones, with some not included. This table has around 480,000 clones, 88% appearing once. The sequenced sample consisted of peripheral blood. Receptors originate from a woman in her forties or fifties with COVID-19, enrolled during active disease. Each CDR3 is given with its conserved first and last residue. A D gene is named only where the DNA matches it firmly. Size is omitted from some rows. Given values are once, few, many or a class for expanded clones.

len	v_gene	d_gene	j_gene	abundance	CDR3nt	CDR3aa
13	TRBV2	NA	TRBJ2-7	NA	TGTGCCAGCCAGTTCGCCGTTGGAGACGAGCAGTACTTC	CASQFAVGDEQYF
16	TRBV28	NA	TRBJ2-5	NA	TGTGCCAGCAGCCCGCCGGGTAGCGGATTACAAGAGAGCCAGTACTTC	CASSPPGSGLQESQYF
14	TRBV5-4	NA	TRBJ1-2	NA	TGTGCCAGCAGCTTAGGGGGGGGAAGCTATGGCTACACCTTC	CASSLGGGSYGYTF
16	TRBV12-5	TRBD2	TRBJ2-7	NA	TGTGCTAGTGGTTTGAGCGGCGGGGGGCTCTCCTACGAGCAGTACTTC	CASGLSGGGLSYEQYF
15	TRBV24-1	TRBD1	TRBJ1-1	once	TGTGCCACCAGTGATTCGAGGGGGCCGAACACTGAAGCTTTCTTT	CATSDSRGPNTEAFF
15	TRBV27	NA	TRBJ1-2	NA	TGTGCCAGCAGTACGTTTCTCCGGGCTAACTATGGCTACACCTTC	CASSTFLRANYGYTF
14	TRBV12-5	NA	TRBJ1-5	once	TGTGCTAGTGGTTTGGTACAAGGGGCTCAGCCCCAGCATTTT	CASGLVQGAQPQHF
16	TRBV5-5	NA	TRBJ1-5	NA	TGTGCCAGCAGCTTTACAACAGACCCTAGCAATCAGCCCCAGCATTTT	CASSFTTDPSNQPQHF
14	TRBV30	TRBD1	TRBJ1-2	NA	TGTGCCTGGGCACAGGGGGGAATGACTATCGGCTACACCTTC	CAWAQGGMTIGYTF
15	TRBV3-1/TRBV3-2	NA	TRBJ2-3	NA	TGTGCCAGCAGCCCACGGGTCGATAGGGGAGATACGCAGTATTTT	CASSPRVDRGDTQYF